The 23 T cell receptor beta chains given below trace back to one sample, sequenced in a study of shared clonotypes between healthy human individuals. Sequenced by immunoSEQ multiplex PCR; TCRdb stores in-frame clones only, minus some. Of 2,500,000 or so clones in the sample, more than 90% were seen once. Sequencing was carried out using naive CD4+ T cells sorted from blood. The subset is: CD45RA+ positively selected. Every receptor here comes from a young man in good health.

In DNA form, the CDR3 reads TGTGCCAGCTCCAACCTAGGCCCGACCCGACAGGGGTCCTACGAGCAGTACTTC. Residues: CASSNLGPTRQGSYEQYF. V usage is TRBV18 and J usage is TRBJ2-7, with 8 bases lining up with TRBD1. The J segment lost 1 base and the V segment lost 6 bases, leaving 17 bases of the junction unmatched. The CDR3 is 18 amino acids. The V gene's germline CDR1 is KGHSH and CDR2 LQKENI. The entire variable domain, with the rest obtained from reference TRBV18 and TRBJ2-7, is as follows: NAGVMQNPRHLVRRRGQEARLRCSPMKGHSHVYWYRQLPEEGLKFMVYLQKENIIDESGMPKERFSAEFPKEGPSILRIQQVVRGDSAAYFCASSNLGPTRQGSYEQYFGPGTRLTVT.

V is TRBV4-1 and J is TRBJ2-7, with D perhaps TRBD2 (7 bases). This CDR3 contains 14 residues. CDR1 and CDR2 (germline): MGHRA, YSYEKL. V was clipped by 3 bases and J by 3 bases, with 12 bases between them. The CDR3 DNA is TGCGCCAGCAGCCAGAGGGAGGGGGGCTACGAGCAGTACTTC. Protein: CASSQREGGYEQYF.

The chain carries TRBV7-2 and TRBJ2-3, with 8 nucleotides matching TRBD2. With V trimmed by 1 base and J by 3 bases, 3 bases remained unmatched. This CDR3 is built from 15 residues. Germline V lookup: CDR1 SGHTA, CDR2 FQGNSA. The DNA for the CDR3 is TGTGCCAGCAGCTTAGTGAGCGGGAGAACAGATACGCAGTATTTT. Its protein is CASSLVSGRTDTQYF.

The rearrangement uses TRBV19 and TRBJ2-7; D unresolved. Trimming stripped 8 bases from V and 1 base from J, with 15 bases between. Germline V gene lookup returns CDR1 LNHDA and CDR2 SQIVND (reference sequence). The CDR3 spans 14 residues. The chain's CDR3 is CASGVGSSSYEQYF. CDR3 nucleotide sequence: TGTGCCAGTGGGGTCGGGTCTTCGTCCTACGAGCAGTACTTC.

This clone was counted a single time. The chain joins TRBV6-6 to TRBJ2-2; D gene uncertain. The CDR3 totals 16 residues. Germline V gives CDR1 MNHNY, CDR2 SVGAGI (reference sequence). Trimming shortened V by 0 bases and J by 5 bases, and 13 bases separated the two germline ends. In DNA, the CDR3 is TGTGCCAGCAGTTACTCGAAAAGGGTATCGACCGGGGAGCTGTTTTTT. Translated: CASSYSKRVSTGELFF.

The chain is built from TRBV28 and TRBJ2-3; weak D call: TRBD2 (5 bases). V was shortened by 10 bases and J by 2 bases, with 13 bases between the two germline ends. The CDR3 covers 13 residues. In germline, CDR1 is MDHEN, CDR2 SYDVKM. CDR3 in DNA: TGTGCCACCGGGGAAGCTCACACAGATACGCAGTATTTT. This translates into CATGEAHTDTQYF.

This clone was picked up a small number of times. This sequence joins TRBV25-1 and TRBJ1-6; D perhaps matches TRBD1 (5 bases). Germline V gives CDR1 MGHDK, CDR2 SYGVNS. V lost 2 bases to trimming and J lost 10 bases, with 12 bases between them. This CDR3 has 14 amino acids. CDR3 protein: CASSERGVGSPLHF. Here the CDR3 DNA reads TGTGCCAGCAGTGAACGGGGGGTAGGGTCACCCCTCCACTTT.

This clone has just a few counts. The chain employs TRBV9 and TRBJ2-3, with 9 positions matching TRBD1. V trimming: 3 bases; J trimming: 5 bases; junction bases outside the gene matches: 10. CDR1 and CDR2 from the germline V gene are SGDLS and YYNGEE. The CDR3 contains 16 residues. CDR3 nucleotide sequence: TGTGCCAGCAGCGCACGGACAGGGGACTTGCAAGATACGCAGTATTTT. Amino acids: CASSARTGDLQDTQYF.

This clone was counted once. The rearrangement links TRBV2 to TRBJ2-5; no firm D call. CDR1 is SNHLY, CDR2 FYNNEI, per germline. V was shortened by 7 bases and J by 5 bases, with 14 bases between the two germline ends. The CDR3 runs 13 residues. CDR3 sequence (DNA): TGTGCCAGCATCTCACAAGCCCGGGAGACCCAGTACTTC. It encodes CASISQARETQYF.

The J gene is TRBJ2-1, the V gene TRBV5-1, with 8 positions matching TRBD1. Germline V CDR1 and CDR2: SGHRS, YFSETQ. This CDR3 spans 16 amino acids. Trimming took 7 bases from V and 7 from J; bases not matched to a gene: 16. The CDR3 loop is CASGPRVVTGGNEQFF. The CDR3 nucleotides are TGCGCCAGCGGGCCACGGGTCGTAACAGGGGGTAATGAGCAGTTCTTC.

This clone appeared once. The V gene is TRBV6-6, the J gene TRBJ2-7, with 7 bases matching TRBD1. This CDR3 spans 14 amino acids. Germline values: CDR1 MNHNY, CDR2 SVGAGI (reference sequence). The ends lost 4 bases at V and 0 bases at J; junction bases unmatched: 3. The CDR3: CASSFPGGSYEQYF. DNA of the CDR3: TGTGCCAGCAGTTTCCCAGGGGGCTCCTACGAGCAGTACTTC.

The chain uses TRBV18 and TRBJ2-4; D might be TRBD2 (5 bases). The CDR3 totals 15 residues. Trimming cost V 3 bases and J 0 bases, with 9 bases left between them. In germline, CDR1 is KGHSH, CDR2 LQKENI. CDR3 protein: CASSPPRGAKNIQYF. The CDR3, as DNA: TGTGCCAGCTCACCCCCCCGGGGAGCCAAAAACATTCAGTACTTC.

Details on this clone: This same CDR3 is encoded by further DNA sequences in the sample. The CDR3 sequence: CASSPGRQDGYTF. The CDR3 DNA reads as TGTGCCAGCTCACCGGGTCGTCAAGACGGCTACACCTTC. The chain is built from TRBV18 and TRBJ1-2; D unresolved. Looked up from germline, CDR1 is KGHSH and CDR2 is LQKENI. The CDR3 runs to 13 residues. V gave up 3 bases and J gave up 8 bases, with 13 bases separating them.

The CDR3 loop is CASSDSSRGGYNEQFF. CDR3 sequence (DNA): TGTGCCAGCAGTGACTCCTCCCGGGGGGGATACAATGAGCAGTTCTTC. The chain joins TRBV6-4 to TRBJ2-1, with 8 nucleotides matching TRBD2. J gave up 4 bases and V 0 bases, and 5 bases lay outside the gene matches. The CDR3 length is 16 residues. Germline assignment: CDR1 MRHNA and CDR2 SNTAGT.

The chain joins TRBV11-3 to TRBJ2-7, with TRBD1 identical over 7 bases. The CDR3 is made up of 16 amino acids. CDR1 and CDR2 (germline): SGHNT, YENEEA. The V gene end was trimmed by 4 bases and the J gene end by 5 bases; junction bases not matched to a gene: 14. CDR3 loop: CASSYSPMGQRHEQYF. Written as DNA, the CDR3 is TGTGCCAGCAGCTACTCCCCGATGGGACAGCGGCACGAGCAGTACTTC.

This clone was detected only a few times. The J gene is TRBJ1-5, the V gene TRBV27; D is ambiguous. V lost 8 bases and J 3 bases, leaving 11 bases between the germline ends. The germline CDR1 and CDR2 sequences are MNHEY and SMNVEV (reference sequence). CDR3 length: 13 residues. CDR3 nucleotides: TGTGCCAGCGGATTTTTGCTCAATCAGCCCCAGCATTTT. It encodes CASGFLLNQPQHF.

This rearrangement joins TRBV9 to TRBJ2-5; TRBD2 agrees at 8 bases. The germline V gene has CDR1 SGDLS and CDR2 YYNGEE. The V gene end was trimmed by 2 bases and the J gene end by 5 bases; junction bases not matched to a gene: 8. The CDR3 is made up of 15 amino acids. The CDR3 protein is CASSVSGSWSETQYF. CDR3 nucleotide sequence: TGTGCCAGCAGCGTGAGCGGGAGTTGGTCGGAGACCCAGTACTTC.

The chain couples TRBV5-1 to TRBJ2-1; 12 bases are a match to TRBD2. The CDR3 consists of 15 residues. V trimming: 4 bases; J trimming: 9 bases; junction bases outside the gene matches: 8. CDR1 and CDR2 (germline): SGHRS, YFSETQ. This CDR3 is CASSRGSSGGAEQFF. CDR3 bases: TGCGCCAGCAGCCGCGGCTCTAGCGGGGGGGCTGAGCAGTTCTTC.

CDR3 amino acids: CASSFGGDSPLHF. CDR3 nucleotides: TGTGCCAGCAGCTTTGGGGGGGACTCACCCCTCCACTTT. This sequence joins TRBV7-3 and TRBJ1-6; D may be TRBD1 (5 bases). Trimming pared 3 bases from V and 10 bases from J, leaving 10 bases between. The CDR3 is made up of 13 amino acids. CDR1 is SGHTA, CDR2 FQGTGA, per germline.

The chain uses TRBV6-1 and TRBJ2-2; either TRBD1 or TRBD2 may supply D (5 bases each). Per the germline V gene, CDR1 is MNHNS and CDR2 is SASEGT. The CDR3 length is 13 residues. Trimming shortened V by 5 bases and J by 7 bases, and 11 bases separated the two germline ends. The CDR3 here is CASSWGFGGELFF. The CDR3 bases are TGTGCCAGCAGTTGGGGGTTTGGCGGGGAGCTGTTTTTT.

With respect to this clone: Within the sample, other DNA sequences also encode this same CDR3. The chain carries TRBV7-2 and TRBJ2-7; D is unclear. V shed 4 bases and J shed 4 bases, with 11 bases lying between them. Germline values: CDR1 SGHTA, CDR2 FQGNSA. This CDR3 spans 13 amino acids. Written as DNA, the CDR3 is TGTGCCAGCAGCTCTAGTCTCTTTTACGAGCAGTACTTC. Translation gives CASSSSLFYEQYF.

The CDR3 sequence is CAASTPVGVMDQPQHF. The CDR3 DNA is TGTGCCGCCAGTACCCCCGTAGGGGTTATGGATCAGCCCCAGCATTTT. The chain has TRBV19 and TRBJ1-5; a weak D match, TRBD1 (5 bases). Germline V CDR1 and CDR2: LNHDA, SQIVND (reference sequence). V was clipped by 11 bases and J by 5 bases, with 25 bases between them. The CDR3 loop spans 16 amino acids.

The rearrangement links TRBV7-2 to TRBJ2-3, with 9 bases lining up with TRBD2. This CDR3 spans 19 amino acids. Germline values: CDR1 SGHTA, CDR2 FQGNSA. J gave up 6 bases and V 5 bases, and 21 bases lay outside the gene matches. CDR3 region: CASSTHRGVVAGAADTQYF. CDR3 DNA: TGTGCCAGCAGCACCCATAGGGGGGTCGTAGCGGGAGCGGCGGATACGCAGTATTTT. The variable domain in full, with the rest retrieved from reference TRBV7-2 and TRBJ2-3, is GAGVSQSPSNKVTEKGKDVELRCDPISGHTALYWYRQSLGQGLEFLIYFQGNSAPDKSGLPSDRFSAERTGGSVSTLTIQRTQQEDSAVYLCASSTHRGVVAGAADTQYFGPGTRLTVL.